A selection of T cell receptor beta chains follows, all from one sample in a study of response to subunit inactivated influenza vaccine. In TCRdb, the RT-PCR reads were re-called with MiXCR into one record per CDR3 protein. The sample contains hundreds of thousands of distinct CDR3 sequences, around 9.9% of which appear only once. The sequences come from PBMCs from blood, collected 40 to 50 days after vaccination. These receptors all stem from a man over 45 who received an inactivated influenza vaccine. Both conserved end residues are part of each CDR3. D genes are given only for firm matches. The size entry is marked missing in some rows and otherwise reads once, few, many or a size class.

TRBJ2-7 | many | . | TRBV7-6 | CASSFTDTSYEQYF | TGTGCCAGCAGCTTTACGGACACTTCCTACGAGCAGTACTTC
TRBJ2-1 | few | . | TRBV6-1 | CASRSLTGNVYNEQFF | TGTGCCAGCAGGAGCCTAACAGGGAACGTCTACAATGAGCAGTTCTTC
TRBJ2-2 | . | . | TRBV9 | CASSVDGRGTGELFF | TGTGCCAGCAGCGTAGACGGGAGAGGGACCGGGGAGCTGTTTTTT
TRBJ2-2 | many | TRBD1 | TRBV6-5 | CASSYSQGGSTGELFF | TGTGCCAGCAGTTACTCACAGGGGGGCAGTACCGGGGAGCTGTTTTTT
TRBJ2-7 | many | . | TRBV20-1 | CSAKMYYEQYF | TGCAGTGCCAAAATGTACTACGAGCAGTACTTC
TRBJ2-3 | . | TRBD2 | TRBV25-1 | CASTSSTAGVTDTQYF | TGTGCCAGCACCTCGTCCACTGCGGGAGTCACAGATACGCAGTATTTT
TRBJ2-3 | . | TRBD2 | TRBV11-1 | CARSQTSGRAISTDTQYF | TGTGCCAGAAGCCAGACTAGCGGGAGGGCCATTAGCACAGATACGCAGTATTTT
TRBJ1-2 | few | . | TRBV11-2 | CASSPQGIYGYTF | TGTGCCAGCAGCCCACAGGGAATCTATGGCTACACCTTC
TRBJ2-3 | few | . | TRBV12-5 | CASGLVRQAASTDTQYF | TGTGCTAGTGGTTTGGTGCGACAGGCAGCTAGCACAGATACGCAGTATTTT
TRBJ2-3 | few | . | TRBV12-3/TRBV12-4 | CASSFLPDTQYF | TGTGCCAGCAGTTTTCTCCCCGATACGCAGTATTTT
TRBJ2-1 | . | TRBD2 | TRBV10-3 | CAISESERGIYNEQFF | TGTGCCATCAGTGAGTCCGAGCGGGGGATATACAATGAGCAGTTCTTC
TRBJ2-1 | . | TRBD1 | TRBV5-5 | CASRSSGTGIWGEQFF | TGTGCCAGCAGAAGCTCCGGGACAGGGATTTGGGGTGAGCAGTTCTTC
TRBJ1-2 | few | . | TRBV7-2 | CASSPSHTGGYTF | TGTGCCAGCAGCCCCTCGCACACGGGGGGCTACACCTTC
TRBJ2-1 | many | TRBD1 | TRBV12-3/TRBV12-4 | CARVPETRDRAYNEQFF | TGTGCCAGGGTCCCGGAAACCCGGGACAGGGCCTACAATGAGCAGTTCTTC
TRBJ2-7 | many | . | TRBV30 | CAWSRGHTYEQYF | TGTGCCTGGAGCAGGGGCCATACCTACGAGCAGTACTTC
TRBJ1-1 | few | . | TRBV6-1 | CASSDNRVNTEAFF | TGTGCCAGCAGCGATAACAGGGTGAACACTGAAGCTTTCTTT
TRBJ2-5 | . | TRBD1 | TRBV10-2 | CASGRQGAGETQYF | TGCGCCAGCGGACGACAGGGGGCAGGGGAGACCCAGTACTTC
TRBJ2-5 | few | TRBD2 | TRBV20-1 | CSARSLSGRAQETQYF | TGCAGTGCTAGATCCCTTAGCGGGAGGGCCCAAGAGACCCAGTACTTC
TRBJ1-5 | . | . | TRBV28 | CASSEGIQPQHF | TGTGCCAGCAGCGAGGGGATTCAGCCCCAGCATTTT
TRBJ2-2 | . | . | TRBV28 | CASSLLTVSTGELFF | TGTGCCAGCAGTTTGCTGACCGTTAGCACCGGGGAGCTGTTTTTT
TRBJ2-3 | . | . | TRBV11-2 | CASSVGERGTQYF | TGTGCCAGCAGCGTAGGGGAAAGGGGTACGCAGTATTTT
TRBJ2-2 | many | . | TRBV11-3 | CASSSFPGELFF | TGTGCCAGCAGCTCGTTCCCCGGGGAGCTGTTTTTT
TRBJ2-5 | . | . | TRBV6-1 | CASSEAPRETQYF | TGTGCCAGCAGTGAAGCCCCTCGAGAGACCCAGTACTTC
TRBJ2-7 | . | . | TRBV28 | CASSFKISGSSYEQYF | TGTGCCAGCAGTTTCAAGATATCAGGGAGCTCCTACGAGCAGTACTTC
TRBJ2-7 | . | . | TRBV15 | CATSRGTGTDYEQYF | TGTGCCACCAGCAGAGGAACCGGGACCGACTACGAGCAGTACTTC
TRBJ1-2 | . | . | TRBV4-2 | CASSQVGLYGYTF | TGTGCCAGCAGCCAAGTCGGCCTCTATGGCTACACCTTC
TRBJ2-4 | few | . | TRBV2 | CASLDGLVKNIQYF | TGTGCCAGCTTGGACGGGTTGGTCAAAAACATTCAGTACTTC
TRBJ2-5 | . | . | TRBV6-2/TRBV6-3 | CASHRPGPHGETQYF | TGTGCCAGCCATCGTCCCGGGCCCCACGGGGAGACCCAGTACTTC
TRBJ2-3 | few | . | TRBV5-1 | CASRKGSTDTQYF | TGCGCCAGCAGGAAAGGAAGCACAGATACGCAGTATTTT
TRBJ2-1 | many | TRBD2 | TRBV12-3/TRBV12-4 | CASGTSGLTYNEQFF | TGTGCCAGCGGAACTAGCGGCCTTACCTACAATGAGCAGTTCTTC
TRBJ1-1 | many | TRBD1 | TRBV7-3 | CASSLIPGGTEAFF | TGTGCCAGCAGCTTAATCCCAGGGGGCACTGAAGCTTTCTTT
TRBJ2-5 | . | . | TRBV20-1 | CSARDIEWVETQYF | TGCAGTGCTAGAGATATCGAGTGGGTCGAGACCCAGTACTTC
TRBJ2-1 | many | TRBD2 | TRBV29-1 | CSVLTSFYNEQFF | TGCAGCGTTCTGACTAGCTTTTACAATGAGCAGTTCTTC
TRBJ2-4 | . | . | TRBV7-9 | CASTLSGGNIQYF | TGTGCCAGCACCCTAAGTGGGGGAAACATTCAGTACTTC
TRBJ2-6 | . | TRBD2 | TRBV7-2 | CASSPGLALSGANVLTF | TGTGCCAGCAGTCCAGGACTAGCGCTTTCTGGGGCCAACGTCCTGACTTTC
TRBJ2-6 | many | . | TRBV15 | CATSRDGEVVLSGANVLTF | TGTGCCACCAGCAGAGATGGCGAAGTAGTTTTATCTGGGGCCAACGTCCTGACTTTC
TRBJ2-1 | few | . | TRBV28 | CATARGLEQFF | TGTGCCACCGCCAGGGGTCTTGAGCAGTTCTTC
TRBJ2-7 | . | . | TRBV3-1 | CASSVGTSSYEQYF | TGTGCCAGCAGCGTCGGGACGTCGTCCTACGAGCAGTACTTC
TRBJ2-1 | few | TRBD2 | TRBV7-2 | CASSFSGGVYNEQFF | TGTGCCAGCAGCTTTAGCGGGGGGGTTTACAATGAGCAGTTCTTC
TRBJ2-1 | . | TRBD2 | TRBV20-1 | CSASRAGGPDEQFF | TGCAGTGCTAGCCGAGCGGGGGGGCCTGATGAGCAGTTCTTC
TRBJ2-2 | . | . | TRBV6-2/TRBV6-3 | CASIGTEWSTGELFF | TGTGCCAGCATCGGGACGGAGTGGAGCACCGGGGAGCTGTTTTTT
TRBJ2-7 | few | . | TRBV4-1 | CASSQMGPPDYEQYF | TGCGCCAGCAGCCAAATGGGGCCTCCGGACTACGAGCAGTACTTC
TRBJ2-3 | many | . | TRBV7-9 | CASTSGRALTDTQYF | TGTGCCAGCACCTCCGGGCGGGCACTCACAGATACGCAGTATTTT
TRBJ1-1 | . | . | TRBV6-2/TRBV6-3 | CASSYFGGPNTEAFF | TGTGCCAGCAGTTACTTCGGAGGTCCGAACACTGAAGCTTTCTTT
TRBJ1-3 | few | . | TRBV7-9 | CASSMDLDVVGNTIYF | TGTGCCAGCAGCATGGACTTGGATGTGGTCGGAAACACCATATATTTT
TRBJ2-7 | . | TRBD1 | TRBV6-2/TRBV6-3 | CASSPDLRTGTGEQYF | TGTGCCAGCAGTCCAGATCTTCGGACAGGGACGGGCGAGCAGTACTTC
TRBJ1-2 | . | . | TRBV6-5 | CASSHPGGGAYGYTF | TGTGCCAGCAGTCACCCTGGGGGTGGAGCCTATGGCTACACCTTC
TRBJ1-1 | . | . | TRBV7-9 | CASSFNGGSGTEAFF | TGTGCCAGCAGCTTTAACGGGGGCTCGGGCACTGAAGCTTTCTTT
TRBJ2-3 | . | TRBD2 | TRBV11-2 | CASTLNWGLAVNTDTQYF | TGTGCCAGCACTCTTAACTGGGGACTAGCGGTTAACACAGATACGCAGTATTTT
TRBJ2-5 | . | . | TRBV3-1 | CASSQWGGQSETQYF | TGTGCCAGCAGCCAGTGGGGGGGACAGTCGGAGACCCAGTACTTC
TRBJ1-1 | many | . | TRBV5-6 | CASRPQGRFTEAFF | TGTGCCAGCAGGCCACAGGGAAGGTTCACTGAAGCTTTCTTT
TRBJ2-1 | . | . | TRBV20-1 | CSARYSASSYNEQFF | TGCAGTGCTAGATATAGCGCTAGCTCCTACAATGAGCAGTTCTTC
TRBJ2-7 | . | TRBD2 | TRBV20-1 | CCARDRRLAGKHYEQYF | TGCTGCGCTAGAGATCGGCGACTAGCGGGGAAACACTACGAGCAGTACTTC